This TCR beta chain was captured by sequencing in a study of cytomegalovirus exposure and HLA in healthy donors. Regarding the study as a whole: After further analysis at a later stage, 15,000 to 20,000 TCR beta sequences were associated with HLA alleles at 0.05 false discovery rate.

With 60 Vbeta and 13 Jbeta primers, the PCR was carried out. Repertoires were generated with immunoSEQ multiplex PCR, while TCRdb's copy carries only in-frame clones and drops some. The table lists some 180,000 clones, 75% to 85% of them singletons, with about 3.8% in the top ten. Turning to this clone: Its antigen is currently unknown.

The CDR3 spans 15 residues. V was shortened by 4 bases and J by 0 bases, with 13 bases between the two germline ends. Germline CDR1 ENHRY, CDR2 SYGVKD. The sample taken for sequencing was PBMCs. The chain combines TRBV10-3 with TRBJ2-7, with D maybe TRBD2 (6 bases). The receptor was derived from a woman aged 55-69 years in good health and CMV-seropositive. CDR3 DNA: TGTGCCATCAGTGGGCCAGGGACTGCCTCCTACGAGCAGTACTTC. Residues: CAISGPGTASYEQYF.